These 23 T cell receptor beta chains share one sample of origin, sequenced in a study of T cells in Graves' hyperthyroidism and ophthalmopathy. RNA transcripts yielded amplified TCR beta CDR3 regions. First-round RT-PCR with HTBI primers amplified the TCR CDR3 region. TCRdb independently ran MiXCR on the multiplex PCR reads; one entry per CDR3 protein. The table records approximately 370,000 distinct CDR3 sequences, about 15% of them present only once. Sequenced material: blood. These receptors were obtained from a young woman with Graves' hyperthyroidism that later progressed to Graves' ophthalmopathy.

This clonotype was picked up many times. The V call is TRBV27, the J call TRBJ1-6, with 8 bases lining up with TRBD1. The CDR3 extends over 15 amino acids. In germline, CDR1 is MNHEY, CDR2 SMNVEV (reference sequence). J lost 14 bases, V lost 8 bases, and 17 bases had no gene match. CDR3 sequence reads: CASASFRTGTNTLHF. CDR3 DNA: TGTGCCAGCGCTAGTTTTAGGACAGGGACAAACACCCTCCACTTT.

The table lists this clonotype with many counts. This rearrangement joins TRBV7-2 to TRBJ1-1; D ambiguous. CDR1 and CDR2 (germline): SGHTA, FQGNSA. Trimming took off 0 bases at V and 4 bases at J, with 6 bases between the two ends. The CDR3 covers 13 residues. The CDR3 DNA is TGTGCCAGCAGCTTAGCTGTGGGCACTGAAGCTTTCTTT. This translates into CASSLAVGTEAFF.

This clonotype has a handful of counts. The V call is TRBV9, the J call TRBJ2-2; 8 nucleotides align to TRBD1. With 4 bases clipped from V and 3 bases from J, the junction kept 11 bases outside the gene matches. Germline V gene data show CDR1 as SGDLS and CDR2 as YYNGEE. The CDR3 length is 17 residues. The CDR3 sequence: CASSQVPRTGYTGELFF. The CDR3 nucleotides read TGTGCCAGCAGCCAAGTTCCGAGGACAGGGTACACCGGGGAGCTGTTTTTT.

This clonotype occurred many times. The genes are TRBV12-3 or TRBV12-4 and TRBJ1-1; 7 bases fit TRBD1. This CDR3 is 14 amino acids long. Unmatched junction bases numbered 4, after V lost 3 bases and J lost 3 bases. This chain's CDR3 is CASSFGTADTEAFF. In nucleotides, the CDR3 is TGTGCCAGCAGTTTCGGGACAGCGGACACTGAAGCTTTCTTT.

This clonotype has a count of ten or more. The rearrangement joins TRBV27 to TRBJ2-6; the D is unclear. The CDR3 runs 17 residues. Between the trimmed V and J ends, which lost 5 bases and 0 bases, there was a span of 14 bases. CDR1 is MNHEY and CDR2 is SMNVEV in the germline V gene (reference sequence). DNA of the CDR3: TGTGCCAGCAGTGGAAGGGCCGTCGTCTCTGGGGCCAACGTCCTGACTTTC. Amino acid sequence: CASSGRAVVSGANVLTF.

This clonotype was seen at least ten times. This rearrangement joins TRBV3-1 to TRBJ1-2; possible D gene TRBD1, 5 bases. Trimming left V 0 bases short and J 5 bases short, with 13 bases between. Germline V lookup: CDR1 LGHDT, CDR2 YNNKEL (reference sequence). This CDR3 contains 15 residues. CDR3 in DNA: TGTGCCAGCAGCCAAGAATCAGGGTTATGGTATGGCTACACCTTC. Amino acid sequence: CASSQESGLWYGYTF.

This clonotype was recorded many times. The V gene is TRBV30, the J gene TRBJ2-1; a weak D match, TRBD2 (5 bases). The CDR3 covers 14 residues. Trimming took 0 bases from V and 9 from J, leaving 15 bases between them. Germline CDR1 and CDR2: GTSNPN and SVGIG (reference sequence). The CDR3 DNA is TGTGCCTGGAGTGTACTAGATGGCCCGACTGAGCAGTTCTTC. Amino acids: CAWSVLDGPTEQFF. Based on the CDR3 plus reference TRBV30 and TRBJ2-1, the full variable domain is SQTIHQWPATLVQPVGSPLSLECTVEGTSNPNLYWYRQAAGRGLQLLFYSVGIGQISSEVPQNLSASRPQDRQFILSSKKLLLSDSGFYLCAWSVLDGPTEQFFGPGTRLTVL.

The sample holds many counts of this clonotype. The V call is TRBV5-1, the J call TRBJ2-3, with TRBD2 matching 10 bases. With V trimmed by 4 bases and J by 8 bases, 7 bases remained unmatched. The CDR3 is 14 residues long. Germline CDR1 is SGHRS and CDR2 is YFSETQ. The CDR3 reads CASSPGTSVVTQYF. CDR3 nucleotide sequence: TGCGCCAGCAGCCCCGGGACTAGCGTTGTTACGCAGTATTTT. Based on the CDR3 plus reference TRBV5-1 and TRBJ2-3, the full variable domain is KAGVTQTPRYLIKTRGQQVTLSCSPISGHRSVSWYQQTPGQGLQFLFEYFSETQRNKGNFPGRFSGRQFSNSRSEMNVSTLELGDSALYLCASSPGTSVVTQYFGPGTRLTVL.

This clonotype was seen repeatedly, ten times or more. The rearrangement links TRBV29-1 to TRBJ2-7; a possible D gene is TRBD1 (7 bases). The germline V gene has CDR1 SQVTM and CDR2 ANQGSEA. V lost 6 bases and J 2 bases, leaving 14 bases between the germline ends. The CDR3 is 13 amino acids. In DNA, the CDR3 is TGCAGCGTGAGGGGGGACAGCACCTACGAGCAGTACTTC. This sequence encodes CSVRGDSTYEQYF.

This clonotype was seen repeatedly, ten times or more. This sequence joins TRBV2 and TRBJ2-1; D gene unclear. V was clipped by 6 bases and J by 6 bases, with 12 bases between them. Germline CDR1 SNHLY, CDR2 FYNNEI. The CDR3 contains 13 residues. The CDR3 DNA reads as TGTGCCAGCAGCTTGGTTGGGGTCAATGAGCAGTTCTTC. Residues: CASSLVGVNEQFF.

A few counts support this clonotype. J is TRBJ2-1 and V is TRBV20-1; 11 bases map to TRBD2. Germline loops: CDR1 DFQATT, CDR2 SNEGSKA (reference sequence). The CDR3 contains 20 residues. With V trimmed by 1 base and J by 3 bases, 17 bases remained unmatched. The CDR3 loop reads CSARGPLGLAGGEHYNEQFF. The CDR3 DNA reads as TGCAGTGCTAGAGGCCCCCTCGGGCTAGCGGGGGGAGAACACTACAATGAGCAGTTCTTC.

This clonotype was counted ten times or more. The CDR3 region is CASSRQGGTEAFF. CDR3 coding DNA: TGTGCCAGCAGCCGACAAGGGGGGACTGAAGCTTTCTTT. This chain joins TRBV6-1 and TRBJ1-1, with D possibly TRBD1 on 6 matching bases. The V gene's germline CDR1 is MNHNS and CDR2 SASEGT. Trimming stripped 6 bases from V and 5 bases from J, with 13 bases between. CDR3 length: 13 amino acids.

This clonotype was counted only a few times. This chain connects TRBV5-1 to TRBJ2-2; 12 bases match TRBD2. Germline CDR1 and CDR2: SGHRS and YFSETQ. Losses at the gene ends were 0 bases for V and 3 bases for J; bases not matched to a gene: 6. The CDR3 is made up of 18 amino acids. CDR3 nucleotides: TGCGCCAGCAGCTTGGTTCCTAGCGGGGGGGCCGACACCGGGGAGCTGTTTTTT. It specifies CASSLVPSGGADTGELFF.

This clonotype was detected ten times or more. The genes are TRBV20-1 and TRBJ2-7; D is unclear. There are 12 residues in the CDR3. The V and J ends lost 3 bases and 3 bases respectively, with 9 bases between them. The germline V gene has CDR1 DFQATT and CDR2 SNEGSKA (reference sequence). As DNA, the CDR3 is TGCAGTGCTAGTAATAAGCGCTACGAGCAGTACTTC. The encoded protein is CSASNKRYEQYF.

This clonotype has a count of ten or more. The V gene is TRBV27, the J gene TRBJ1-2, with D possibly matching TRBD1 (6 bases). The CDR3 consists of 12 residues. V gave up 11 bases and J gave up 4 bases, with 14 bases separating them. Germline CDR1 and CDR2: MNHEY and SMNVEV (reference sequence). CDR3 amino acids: CARTVRTYGYTF. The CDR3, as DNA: TGTGCCCGGACAGTTCGTACCTATGGCTACACCTTC.

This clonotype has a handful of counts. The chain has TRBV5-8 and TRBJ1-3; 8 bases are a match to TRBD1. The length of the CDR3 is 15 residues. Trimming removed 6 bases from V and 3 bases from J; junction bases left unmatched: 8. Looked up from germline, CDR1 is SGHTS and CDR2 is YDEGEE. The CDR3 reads CASKVRGRGGNTIYF. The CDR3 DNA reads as TGTGCCAGCAAGGTCAGGGGGCGCGGTGGAAACACCATATATTTT.

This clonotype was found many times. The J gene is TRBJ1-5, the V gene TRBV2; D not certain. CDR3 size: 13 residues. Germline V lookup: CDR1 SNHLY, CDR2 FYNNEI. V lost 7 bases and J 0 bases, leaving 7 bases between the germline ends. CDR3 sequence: CASTQFSNQPQHF. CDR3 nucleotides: TGTGCCAGCACTCAGTTTAGCAATCAGCCCCAGCATTTT. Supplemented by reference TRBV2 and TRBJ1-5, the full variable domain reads EPEVTQTPSHQVTQMGQEVILRCVPISNHLYFYWYRQILGQKVEFLVSFYNNEISEKSEIFDDQFSVERPDGSNFTLKIRSTKLEDSAMYFCASTQFSNQPQHFGDGTRLSIL.

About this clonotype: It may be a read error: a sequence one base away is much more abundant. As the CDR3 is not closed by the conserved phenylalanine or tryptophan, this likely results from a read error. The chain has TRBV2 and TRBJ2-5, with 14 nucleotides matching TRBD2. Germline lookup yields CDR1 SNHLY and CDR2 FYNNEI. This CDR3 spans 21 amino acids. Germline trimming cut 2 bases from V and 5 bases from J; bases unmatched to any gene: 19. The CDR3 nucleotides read TGTGCCAGCAGTGAATCAGGGACGGATCACTGGACTAGCGGGAGGATTGAGACCCAGTACTCC. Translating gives CASSESGTDHWTSGRIETQYS.

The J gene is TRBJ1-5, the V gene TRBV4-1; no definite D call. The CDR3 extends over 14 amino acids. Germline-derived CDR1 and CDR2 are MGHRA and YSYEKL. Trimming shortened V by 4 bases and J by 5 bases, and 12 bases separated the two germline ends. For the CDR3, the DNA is TGCGCCAGCAGCCCCCCGACCGGAGATCAGCCCCAGCATTTT. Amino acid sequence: CASSPPTGDQPQHF.

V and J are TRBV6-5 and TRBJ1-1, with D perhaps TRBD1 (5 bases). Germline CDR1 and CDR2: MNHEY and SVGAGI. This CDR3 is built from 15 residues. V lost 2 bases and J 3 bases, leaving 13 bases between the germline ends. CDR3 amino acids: CASSYPAGGDTEAFF. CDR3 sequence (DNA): TGTGCCAGCAGTTACCCAGCGGGGGGGGACACTGAAGCTTTCTTT.

CDR3 nucleotide sequence: TGTGCCAGCAGCGTAGACAGTCGGAATGAGCAGTTCTTC. This codes for CASSVDSRNEQFF. V and J are TRBV9 and TRBJ2-1; D is ambiguous. This CDR3 is 13 amino acids long. Trimming pared 0 bases from V and 7 bases from J, leaving 8 bases between. The germline CDR1 and CDR2 sequences are SGDLS and YYNGEE.

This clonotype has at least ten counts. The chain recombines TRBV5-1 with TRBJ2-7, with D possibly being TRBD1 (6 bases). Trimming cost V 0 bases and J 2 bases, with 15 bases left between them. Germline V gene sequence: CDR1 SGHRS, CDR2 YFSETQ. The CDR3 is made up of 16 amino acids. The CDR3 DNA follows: TGCGCCAGCAGCTTGGGCAGGGGCCTCCGGACCTACGAGCAGTACTTC. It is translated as CASSLGRGLRTYEQYF.

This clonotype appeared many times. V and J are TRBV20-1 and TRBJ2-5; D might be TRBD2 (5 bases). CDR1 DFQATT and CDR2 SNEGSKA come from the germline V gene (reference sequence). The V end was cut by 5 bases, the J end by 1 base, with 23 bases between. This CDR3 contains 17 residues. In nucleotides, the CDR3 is TGCAGTGCTTCTCCCCCGTTGAGGGCTAGAAGCCAAGAGACCCAGTACTTC. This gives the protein CSASPPLRARSQETQYF.